This T cell receptor (beta chain) was sequenced for a study of T cell repertoires in cytomegalovirus infection. The CDR3 loop spans 16 amino acids. With 5 bases clipped from V and 0 bases from J, the junction kept 7 bases outside the gene matches. Germline V CDR1 and CDR2: MNHNY, SVGAGI (reference sequence). MiXCR was run by TCRdb on the reads, yielding one entry per CDR3 protein. The profile shows around 570,000 distinct CDR3 sequences, 35% to 50% of them singletons. This clonotype was detected once. Its specificity is not known. The rearrangement joins TRBV6-6 to TRBJ1-5, with TRBD1 matching over 7 bases. Sample: cultured PBMCs, taken from culture after CMV antigen stimulation. The TCR sequence derives from a human donor in good health (CMV status not recorded). Some clones in this sample may be carry-over from other donors' samples. Here the CDR3 reads CASSLLTGPSNQPQHF. Here the CDR3 DNA reads TGTGCCAGCAGTCTTTTGACAGGGCCTAGCAATCAGCCCCAGCATTTT.